The TCR beta chain described here comes from a study of blood T cell repertoires in COVID-19. Study overall: Collection of acute and convalescent COVID-19 samples took place in the United States, Italy and Spain. T cells, B-cell-depleted T cells, or PBMCs supplied cDNA or gDNA.

In the original analysis: Estimation of nucleated cell counts was performed using reference gene primer amplification. Clones were read by immunoSEQ multiplex PCR, and TCRdb kept only the in-frame ones, dropping some. V, J and clone size reflect that table, while D and trimming were determined from the DNA. The table records around 250,000 clones, roughly 82% of them present only once. J lost 1 base, V lost 5 bases, and 3 bases had no gene match. CDR1 and CDR2 (germline): SGHAT, FQDESV (reference sequence). This CDR3 spans 15 amino acids. The TCR originated in an elderly man with acute or convalescent COVID-19. This chain links TRBV11-1 with TRBJ2-2; 8 bases fit TRBD1. The sample was peripheral blood. The CDR3 sequence is CASSRDRLNTGELFF. In nucleotides, the CDR3 is TGTGCCAGCAGCCGGGACAGGTTGAACACCGGGGAGCTGTTTTTT.